This T cell receptor (beta chain) was retrieved from a study of persistence of HIV-infected CD4 T cells (dated by TCRdb to between 2020 and 2021). As for the study more broadly: The study isolated CMV- and HIV-1 Gag-responding CD4+ T cells from ART-treated individuals to examine antigen-driven clonal expansion of HIV-1-infected cells. For the TCR cluster analysis across participants, about 8 participants were included for CMV and about seven participants for Gag. Apart from a couple of participants who underwent leukapheresis at a single time point, peripheral blood samples of up to roughly 200 mL were collected from participants at multiple time points. The median time the participants had spent on suppressive ART was more than 7 years. The clonality of all cells in each sorted population was measured by TCRbeta sequencing, and the clonality of infected cells was measured by proviral sequencing. Results and caveats for the whole study, not just this receptor: Only a small number of individuals took part in the study, and the range of antigens tested was limited. Bulk TCR analyses could not be limited to the rare CMV-responding cells that actually contained HIV-1 proviruses. Antigen-responding cells were enriched for degenerate expanded CDR3beta sequences, which suggests convergent selection of CD4+ responses to CMV and Gag. Significantly lower TCRbeta richness was observed in CMV- and Gag-responding cells than in anti-CD3/anti-CD28-responding cells, and higher oligoclonality was observed in CMV-responding cells than in CD3/CD28-stimulated and Gag-responding cells. Within the same sorted populations, TCR oligoclonality correlated with proviral oligoclonality.

This sample's treatment or condition label indicates: suppressive antiretroviral therapy. A pool of overlapping HIV-1 Gag 15-mer peptides was used at roughly 0.95 ug per peptide per mL for cell stimulation. Memory populations depleted of antigen-responding cells were obtained by sorting nonresponding CD40L-negative CD69-negative CD45RO-high memory CD4+ T cells. Participants were HIV-1-infected adults who started suppressive ART during chronic infection. For at least 4 years, participants had undetectable plasma HIV-1 RNA, below 50 copies/mL. To be included, participants needed a CD4+ T cell count above 400 cells/uL and a positive CMV serology. Before stimulation, PBMCs were isolated using density centrifugation and then depleted of CD8+ T cells. Stimulation of CD8-depleted PBMCs was carried out for approximately 18 hours with anti-CD28/CD49d costimulation, CD40-blocking antibody and enfuvirtide, to prevent new infections. Cell sorting was done on a Beckman Coulter MoFlo Legacy or XDP sorter, and dead cells were excluded with propidium iodide. The QIAamp DNA Mini Kit was used for genomic DNA extraction from samples above one million cells, and the Quick-DNA Microprep Kit was used otherwise.

From its cysteine to its phenylalanine, the CDR3 spans 15 amino acids. The kept DNA is CDR3 alone, 45 bases in frame from the first base. CDR1 MNHEY and CDR2 SVGAGI are derived from the germline V gene. The germline V and J ends show losses of 6 bases and 3 bases respectively, and no gene match explains 10 bases of the junction. TCRbeta repertoires were sequenced from genomic DNA with the immunoSEQ hsTCRB assay version 4 in survey mode. Genomic DNA was diluted to roughly 10 ng/uL, and up to roughly 1 ug per sample was used for TCRbeta sequencing. Per the original workflow: TCRbeta data analysis was done in ImmunoSeq Analyzer 3.0, and diversity was calculated on productive nucleotide rearrangements. Using the Immunarch R package, the improved Chao index served to estimate lower-bound TCR diversity and the Gini coefficient served to estimate clonality. Different nucleotide rearrangements encoding the same CDR3beta amino acid sequence were treated as distinct clonotypes. TCRbeta sequences significantly enriched in antigen-responding cells relative to anti-CD3/anti-CD28-activated cells were identified by differential abundance analysis. Using predicted peptide-MHC specificity as the basis, GLIPH2 grouped TCRs into clusters, both for each participant individually and for the merged data sets that combined participants. Imported from immuneACCESS, the table was reduced by TCRdb to in-frame sequences with V and J called. These copies leave out some clones; in studies compared against another copy, an unresolved V gene accounts for under half, and the cause of the remainder is not known. That table is the source of V, J and clone size, and D and trimming were worked out from the DNA. The sample table shows about 36,000 clones, and approximately 78% are seen once. Around 0.88% of the sample is held by the ten biggest clonotypes.

This clone showed up just a few times. No cognate antigen has been identified for it. Base qualities are not recorded, but no much larger clone differs from it by a single base. Sample: cultured CD4+ T cells from PBMCs, taken from a patient who received antiretroviral therapy. In the paper's terms, the cell subset or site label means: CD40L-CD69- CD45RO-high memory CD4 T cells not responding to Gag peptides. The chain is made from TRBV6-5 and TRBJ1-1; 7 middle bases align to TRBD1. The sequence was obtained from an adult with HIV. The donor label of this sample is uncertain. The CDR3 sequence is CASSGQAGAYTEAFF. At the DNA level, the sequence is TGTGCCAGCAGCGGACAGGCGGGGGCTTACACTGAAGCTTTCTTT.